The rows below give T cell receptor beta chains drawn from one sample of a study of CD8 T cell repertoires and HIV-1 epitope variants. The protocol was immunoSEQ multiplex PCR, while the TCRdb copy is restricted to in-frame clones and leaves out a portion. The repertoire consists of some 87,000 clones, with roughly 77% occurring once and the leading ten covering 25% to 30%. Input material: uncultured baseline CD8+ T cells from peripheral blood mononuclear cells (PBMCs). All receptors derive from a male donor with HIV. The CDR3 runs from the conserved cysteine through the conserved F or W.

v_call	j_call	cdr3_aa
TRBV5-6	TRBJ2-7	CASSPGYSGSYEQYF
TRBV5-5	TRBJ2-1	CASSVRDRGFSYNEQFF
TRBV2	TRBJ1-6	CASMLRDSYNSPLHF
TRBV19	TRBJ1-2	CASSIIGQGADYGYTF
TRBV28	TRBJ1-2	CASSLYQGYGYGYTF
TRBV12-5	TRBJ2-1	CASGLALGEQFF
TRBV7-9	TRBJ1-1	CASSLGLTNTEAFF
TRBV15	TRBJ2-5	CATSRGRGDQETQYF
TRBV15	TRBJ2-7	CATSRVYGDEQYF
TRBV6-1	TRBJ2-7	CASSEAGQGSYEQYF
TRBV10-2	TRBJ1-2	CASSERGAVGLYGYTF
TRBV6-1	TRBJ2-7	CASRALGYASYEQYF
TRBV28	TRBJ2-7	CASSTQPGQGAHEQYF
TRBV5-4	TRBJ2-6	CASSPGTGEANVLTF
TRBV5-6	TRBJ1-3	CASSFSSGSTSGNTIYF